The T cell receptor beta chain under discussion was sequenced for a study of T cell responses to AZD1222 COVID-19 vaccine. General study results and limits: Two AZD1222 doses significantly raised spike-specific TCR breadth and depth over controls. Reports say nearly half of spike-specific TCRs go after unmutated variant regions.

V lost 8 bases and J lost 8; bases outside the gene matches: 13. Germline CDR1 and CDR2: SQVTM and ANQGSEA. The CDR3 has 14 amino acids. As concerns this clone: Its cognate antigen is unknown.

TCRdb's table, derived via immunoSEQ multiplex PCR, lists solely in-frame clones and lacks some. The data show about 120,000 clones, roughly 86% seen once. Specimen: peripheral blood, collected on day 0 of AZD1222 vaccination. The chain joins TRBV29-1 to TRBJ1-4; 8 nucleotides line up with TRBD1. This TCR derives from an adult in good health. As DNA, the CDR3 is TGCAGCACACAACCGGGACAGGAGGGCGAAAAACTGTTTTTT. It is translated as CSTQPGQEGEKLFF.